This T cell receptor (beta chain) was identified in a study of graft-versus-host responses after intestinal transplantation. V lost 1 base, J lost 3 bases, and 10 bases lay in between. Germline V gene data show CDR1 as SGHTA and CDR2 as FQGNSA. This CDR3 spans 14 amino acids. Worth noting for this clone: Its antigen is still unknown.

General study points: Early post-transplant HvG declines were associated with peak circulating GvH clone levels.

Libraries were prepared by immunoSEQ multiplex PCR; TCRdb keeps only in-frame clonotypes and omits some of them. The profile covers over 100,000 clones, with 85% to 95% appearing a single time and around 3.3% taken by the ten largest. This receptor was obtained from a human donor who received an intestinal transplant. This specimen was unstimulated CD8+ T cells sorted from spleen or lymph node cells, taken before intestinal transplant. The V gene is TRBV7-2, the J gene TRBJ2-7, with D perhaps matching TRBD2 (5 bases). In nucleotides, the CDR3 is TGTGCCAGCAGCTTAGTCAGCGGAGACTACGAGCAGTACTTC. Encoded protein: CASSLVSGDYEQYF.